This T cell receptor beta chain originates from a study of graft-versus-host responses after intestinal transplantation (dated by TCRdb to 2020 to 2023). Some background on the complete study: Recipients received multivisceral, liver-intestinal, or isolated intestinal transplants. Every recipient was given anti-thymocyte globulin induction, followed by approximately three years of maintenance tacrolimus and steroids. After intestinal transplantation, graft-versus-host and host-versus-graft alloreactive T cell clones in the graft, circulation and bone marrow were tracked using bulk TCR-beta CDR3 sequencing. To identify alloreactive clones, pre-transplant mixed lymphocyte reaction products were sequenced and compared with unstimulated pre-transplant donor and recipient T cells. The cohort enrolled under 25 intestinal transplant recipients including one retransplant, and a few patients lacking pretransplant specimens were excluded. Donor T cell macrochimerism was defined as a peak of at least 4% donor T cells among recipient peripheral blood mononuclear cells. Rather than being sequenced by the commercial service, samples from a few later patients were sequenced in-house on an Illumina MiSeq and processed with MiXCR. Points the paper makes about the study in general: GvH clones were found in recipient bone marrow, and some of the GvH clones appeared earlier in ileal mucosa or blood, which is consistent with an intestinal mucosal origin. Early after transplant, peak levels of circulating GvH clones were found to be associated with declines in HvG clones. High GvH to HvG T cell clonal ratios were observed in the allografts of patients with donor T cell macrochimerism. The conclusions were limited by the relatively low number and heterogeneity of the intestinal transplant patients.

Blood samples were collected up to 4 times in the first month after transplant and then at least monthly when available. Notes on this clone: What this receptor recognizes is not known. Base qualities are not at hand, and no much larger clone is one base apart.

Library prep was done by the immunoSEQ multiplex PCR assay. For most patients, high-throughput TCR-beta CDR3 sequencing of genomic DNA was performed by Adaptive Biotechnologies. Per the authors' processing: Adaptive's ImmunoSEQ software supplied the TCR sequencing data for around 17 patients, while MiXCR and VDJtools were used to process a few other patients. CDR3 nucleotide sequences shared between donor and recipient were removed because their origin could not be assigned. To be classed as alloreactive, a clone needed at least 2-fold expansion over unstimulated cells and a minimum CFSE-low frequency of 0.002% (template counts) or 0.001% (read counts). Clones detected in sequenced pre-transplant spleen, lymph node, or MLR CFSE-low populations of the donor or recipient were defined as mappable. The cumulative frequency of alloreactive clones was calculated as a percentage of all sequences, weighted by copy number. The source is immuneACCESS, and TCRdb retained only in-frame sequences with V and J called. Part of the clones is not carried over; for the studies checked, unresolved V genes explain less than half of this, and the remainder is unexplained. That table supplies the V and J calls and clone size; D and trimming were determined from the DNA. This sample has approximately 77,000 clones in its table, and 92% of those were observed once. Approximately 0.7% of the sample belongs to the ten largest clones.

Via the germline V gene (reference sequence), CDR1 is MNHEY and CDR2 SMNVEV. V loses 5 bases, J loses 6 bases, and the germline ends lie 17 bases apart. From the cysteine up to the phenylalanine, the CDR3 has a length of 15 residues. Only CDR3 DNA remains: 45 bases, in frame from the first base. Source: PBMCs, taken 98 days after intestinal transplantation. The clonotype originates from a human patient who received an intestinal transplant, so some T cells may come from the graft donor. The sequence links TRBV27 to TRBJ2-1, with a tentative D call of TRBD1 or TRBD2, each matching 5 bases. Read as DNA, the sequence is TGTGCCAGCAGTCTCTTGAGGGGACGGGCCAATGAGCAGTTCTTC. This is translated as CASSLLRGRANEQFF.